These T cell receptor beta chains were read from a single sample in a study of blood T cell repertoires in COVID-19. Sequenced by immunoSEQ multiplex PCR; TCRdb stores in-frame clones only, minus some. The table has more than 150,000 clones, 80% to 90% seen once. Source material: peripheral blood. Receptor source: a woman aged 18-29 years who had recovered from COVID-19. Both conserved end residues are part of each CDR3. The order of the fields is J gene, D gene, V gene, clone size, CDR3 length, CDR3 DNA, CDR3 protein. D genes are given only for firm matches. A row's size may be missing; if present it is once, few, many or a size class.

>TRBJ2-5|TRBD2|TRBV5-1|-|16
TGCGCCAGCAGCTCCCGACTTGCGGGGGGGGTAGAGACCCAGTACTTC
CASSSRLAGGVETQYF
>TRBJ1-1|TRBD1|TRBV10-3|-|15
TGTGCCATCCGGGGAGGACAGGGGAAAAACACTGAAGCTTTCTTT
CAIRGGQGKNTEAFF
>TRBJ1-2|TRBD1|TRBV2|-|15
TGTGCCAGCAGCCTCCAGGGGGCGAGCATCAATGGCTACACCTTC
CASSLQGASINGYTF
>TRBJ2-5|TRBD1|TRBV10-3|-|13
TGTGCCATCAGCGACAGGGGGCATGAGACCCAGTACTTC
CAISDRGHETQYF
>TRBJ1-2|-|TRBV28|-|17
TGTGCCAGCAGTTTCCCTCTTACAGACCAGGCTAACTATGGCTACACCTTC
CASSFPLTDQANYGYTF
>TRBJ2-3|TRBD1|TRBV7-2|-|14
TGTGCCAGCAGCCTGGGACAGGGCGCAGATACGCAGTATTTT
CASSLGQGADTQYF
>TRBJ1-5|TRBD1|TRBV5-5|-|15
TGTGCCAGCAGCTCCGGGACAGTTAGCAATCAGCCCCAGCATTTT
CASSSGTVSNQPQHF
>TRBJ1-6|-|TRBV9|-|15
TGTGCCAGCAGCGTAGACCCCAGCGAAAATTCACCCCTCCACTTT
CASSVDPSENSPLHF
>TRBJ2-3|TRBD2|TRBV7-3|-|15
TGTGCCAGCAGCAGGACCGGGACTAGACGTGATTGGACGTATTTT
CASSRTGTRRDWTYF
>TRBJ1-2|TRBD1|TRBV28|-|16
TGTGCCAGCAGTATAACCCCGGGACAGGGTGGCCATGGCTACACCTTC
CASSITPGQGGHGYTF
>TRBJ2-7|-|TRBV14|-|15
TGTGCCAGCAGCCTCGGTAGGGGGGGCCCCTACGAGCAGTACTTC
CASSLGRGGPYEQYF
>TRBJ1-6|-|TRBV9|once|15
TGTGCCAGCAGCGCCTCAAACAGCCCAAATTCACCCCTCCACTTT
CASSASNSPNSPLHF
>TRBJ1-6|-|TRBV10-3|-|15
TGTGCCATCAGTGAGTCCACAGGGCTTAATTCACCCCTCCACTTT
CAISESTGLNSPLHF
>TRBJ2-1|-|TRBV9|-|15
TGTGCCAGCAGCGACCCAGAGCAGGGTGGGAATGAGCAGTTCTTC
CASSDPEQGGNEQFF
>TRBJ2-1|TRBD2|TRBV5-1|-|15
TGCGCCAGCAGCTTGGTAGCGGGGGGGATCGATGAGCAGTTCTTC
CASSLVAGGIDEQFF